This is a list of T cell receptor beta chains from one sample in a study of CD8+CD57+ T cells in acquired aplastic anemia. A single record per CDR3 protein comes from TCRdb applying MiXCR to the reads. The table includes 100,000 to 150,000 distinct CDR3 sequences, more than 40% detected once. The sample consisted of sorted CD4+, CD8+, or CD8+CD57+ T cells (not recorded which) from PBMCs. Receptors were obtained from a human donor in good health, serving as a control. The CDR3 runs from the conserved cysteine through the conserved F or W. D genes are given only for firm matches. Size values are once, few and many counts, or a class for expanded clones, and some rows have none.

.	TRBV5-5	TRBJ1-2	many	CASTRGDRGYGYTF	TGTGCCAGCACCCGTGGGGACCGGGGTTATGGCTACACCTTC
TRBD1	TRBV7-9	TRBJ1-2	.	CASSSSTGFYGYTF	TGTGCCAGCAGCAGTTCGACAGGGTTTTATGGCTACACCTTC
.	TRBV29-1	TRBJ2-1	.	CSVESLAFNSEQFF	TGCAGCGTTGAATCCCTGGCCTTTAACAGTGAGCAGTTCTTC
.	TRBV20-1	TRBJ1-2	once	CSAGEGGHFGYTF	TGCAGTGCGGGGGAGGGGGGGCATTTTGGCTACACCTTC
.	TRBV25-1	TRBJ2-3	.	CASSEMDYSTDTQYF	TGTGCCAGCAGTGAAATGGATTACAGCACAGATACGCAGTATTTT
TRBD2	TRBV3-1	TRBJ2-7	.	CASSQGLASEQYF	TGTGCCAGCAGCCAAGGACTAGCAAGTGAGCAGTACTTC
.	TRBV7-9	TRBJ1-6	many	CASSLANGNSPLHF	TGTGCCAGCAGCTTAGCGAACGGCAATTCACCCCTCCACTTT
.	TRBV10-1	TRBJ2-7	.	CASSSGDKTYEQYF	TGCGCCAGCAGCTCAGGGGACAAGACCTACGAGCAGTACTTC
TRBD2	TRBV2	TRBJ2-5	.	CASSATSGVQETQYF	TGTGCCAGCAGTGCGACTAGCGGAGTCCAAGAGACCCAGTACTTC
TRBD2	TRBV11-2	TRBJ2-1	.	CASSLDRTSGGAYNEQFF	TGTGCCAGCAGCTTAGATCGGACTAGCGGGGGGGCCTACAATGAGCAGTTCTTC
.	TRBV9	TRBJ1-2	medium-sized	CASSVAQGSYTF	TGTGCCAGCAGCGTAGCGCAGGGGAGCTACACCTTC
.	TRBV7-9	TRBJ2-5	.	CASSYQGLETQYF	TGTGCCAGCAGCTACCAGGGGCTTGAGACCCAGTACTTC
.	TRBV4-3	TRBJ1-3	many	CASSQESWSSGNTIYF	TGCGCCAGCAGCCAAGAAAGTTGGAGCTCTGGAAACACCATATATTTT
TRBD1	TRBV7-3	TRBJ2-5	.	CASSPGGTGGETQYF	TGTGCCAGCAGCCCTGGGGGGACAGGGGGAGAGACCCAGTACTTC
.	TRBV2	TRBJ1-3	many	CASSEALLNIRTSGNTIYF	TGTGCCAGCAGTGAAGCGCTATTAAATATCCGGACCTCTGGAAACACCATATATTTT
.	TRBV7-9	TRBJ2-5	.	CASRPTGPETQYF	TGTGCCAGCAGACCTACAGGGCCAGAGACCCAGTACTTC
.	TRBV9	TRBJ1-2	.	CASSQRVGLGYTF	TGTGCCAGCAGCCAGAGGGTGGGGTTAGGCTACACCTTC
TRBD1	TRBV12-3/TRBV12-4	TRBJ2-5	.	CASSLPGQQETQYF	TGTGCCAGCAGTTTACCGGGACAGCAAGAGACCCAGTACTTC
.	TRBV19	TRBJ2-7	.	CASSTWDGSYEQYF	TGTGCCAGTAGTACGTGGGACGGATCCTACGAGCAGTACTTC
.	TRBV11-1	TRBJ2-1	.	CASSPPGLDGSYNEQFF	TGTGCCAGCAGCCCTCCGGGTCTCGATGGCTCCTACAATGAGCAGTTCTTC
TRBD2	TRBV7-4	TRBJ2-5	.	CASSLSRTSGGAFMETQYF	TGTGCCAGCAGCTTATCCCGGACTAGCGGGGGGGCCTTCATGGAGACCCAGTACTTC
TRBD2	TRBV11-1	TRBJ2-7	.	CASSLAQGRGVLYEQYF	TGTGCCAGCAGCTTAGCGCAGGGGCGGGGGGTCTTATACGAGCAGTACTTC
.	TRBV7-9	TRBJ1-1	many	CASSLTQTEAFF	TGTGCCAGCAGCTTAACGCAGACTGAAGCTTTCTTT
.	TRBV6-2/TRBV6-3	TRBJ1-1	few	CASSYSERSEAFF	TGTGCCAGCAGTTACAGTGAAAGAAGTGAAGCTTTCTTT
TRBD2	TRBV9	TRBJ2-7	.	CASSAGLAAYEQYF	TGTGCCAGCAGCGCGGGACTAGCGGCCTACGAGCAGTACTTC
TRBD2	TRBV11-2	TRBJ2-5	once	CASSFGTSGGAGETQYF	TGTGCCAGCAGCTTTGGGACTAGCGGGGGGGCCGGAGAGACCCAGTACTTC
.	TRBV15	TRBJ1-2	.	CATSLEGYGYTF	TGTGCCACCAGCCTTGAAGGCTATGGCTACACCTTC
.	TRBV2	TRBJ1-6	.	CASRTAGNSPLHF	TGTGCCAGCAGGACAGCTGGTAATTCACCCCTCCACTTT
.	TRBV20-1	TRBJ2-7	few	CSAEVATKQYF	TGCAGTGCCGAGGTGGCTACGAAGCAGTACTTC
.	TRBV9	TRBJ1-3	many	CASSDRDNGNTIYF	TGTGCCAGCAGCGACCGGGACAATGGAAACACCATATATTTT
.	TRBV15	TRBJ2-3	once	CATRVGGGEWYGTDTQYF	TGTGCCACCAGGGTAGGAGGGGGCGAATGGTATGGCACAGATACGCAGTATTTT
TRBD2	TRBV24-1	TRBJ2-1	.	CATSDTSGRYSYNEQFF	TGTGCCACCAGTGATACTAGCGGGAGGTACTCCTACAATGAGCAGTTCTTC
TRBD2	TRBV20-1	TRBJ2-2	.	CSARELAYTGELFF	TGCAGTGCTAGGGAACTAGCGTACACCGGGGAGCTGTTTTTT
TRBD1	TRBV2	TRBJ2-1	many	CASSRDRSSYNEQFF	TGTGCCAGCAGTCGGGACAGGAGCTCCTACAATGAGCAGTTCTTC
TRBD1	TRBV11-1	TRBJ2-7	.	CASSFDPGQGAYEQYF	TGTGCCAGCAGCTTCGACCCGGGACAGGGAGCTTACGAGCAGTACTTC
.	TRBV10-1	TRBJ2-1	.	CASSSDGPTMGQFF	TGCGCCAGCAGCTCGGACGGTCCTACAATGGGGCAGTTCTTC
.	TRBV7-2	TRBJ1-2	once	CASSLARGSNYGYTF	TGTGCCAGCAGCCTAGCTAGGGGGTCTAACTATGGCTACACCTTC
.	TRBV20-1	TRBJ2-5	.	CSLETQYF	TGCAGCCTAGAGACCCAGTACTTC
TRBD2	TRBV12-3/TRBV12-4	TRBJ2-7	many	CASTPSAGGFYEQYF	TGTGCCAGCACCCCGTCAGCGGGGGGGTTCTACGAGCAGTACTTC
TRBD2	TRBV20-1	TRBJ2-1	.	CSAGRTSVYEQFF	TGCAGTGCGGGCCGAACTAGCGTCTATGAGCAGTTCTTC
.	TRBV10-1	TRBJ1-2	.	CASSESKGGLLSYTF	TGCGCCAGCAGTGAGTCGAAAGGCGGCCTTTTGAGCTACACCTTC
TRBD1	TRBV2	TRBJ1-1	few	CASSILTGDTEAFF	TGTGCCAGCAGCATTTTGACAGGGGACACTGAAGCTTTCTTT
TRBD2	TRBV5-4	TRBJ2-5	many	CASSLSGGTETQYF	TGTGCCAGCAGCCTGAGCGGGGGGACAGAGACCCAGTACTTC
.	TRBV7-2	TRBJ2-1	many	CASSLIDRRDEQFF	TGTGCCAGCAGCTTAATAGACAGGAGGGATGAGCAGTTCTTC
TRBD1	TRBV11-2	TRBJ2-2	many	CASSRRTGHTGELFF	TGTGCCAGCAGCCGTAGGACAGGTCACACCGGGGAGCTGTTTTTT
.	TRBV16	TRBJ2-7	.	CASLLRAPDGSYEQYF	TGTGCCAGCCTACTTCGGGCGCCGGATGGGTCCTACGAGCAGTACTTC
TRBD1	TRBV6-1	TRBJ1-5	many	CASSEPRDRTYQPQHF	TGTGCCAGCAGTGAACCCCGGGACAGAACCTATCAGCCCCAGCATTTT
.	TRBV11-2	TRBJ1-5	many	CASSPKGHTLSNQPQHF	TGTGCCAGCAGCCCGAAGGGACACACGCTTAGCAATCAGCCCCAGCATTTT